These 3 T cell receptor beta chains were sequenced from one sample in a study of blood T cells in healthy people across ages. The second PCR ran roughly 6 to 11 cycles with a sample-barcoded 5' primer and J-beta primers. TCRdb re-called the 5' RACE reads with MiXCR, one entry per CDR3 protein. The sample holds approximately 730,000 distinct CDR3 sequences, around 40% seen once. The sequenced sample consisted of blood. Source of these receptors: a woman aged 60 to 75 in good health.

This clonotype was seen at least ten times. The chain uses TRBV6-6 and TRBJ1-5; TRBD1 matches at 8 bases. Germline V gene sequence: CDR1 MNHNY, CDR2 SVGAGI (reference sequence). This CDR3 region has 16 residues. Unmatched junction bases numbered 7, after V lost 2 bases and J lost 4 bases. The CDR3 region is CASSYGDRGSNQPQHF. CDR3 nucleotides: TGTGCCAGCAGTTACGGCGACAGGGGTAGTAATCAGCCCCAGCATTTT.

In this sample, this clonotype turned up a few times. V is TRBV7-2 and J is TRBJ2-7; 11 nucleotides align to TRBD2. CDR3 length equals 15 residues. Germline trimming cut 4 bases from V and 1 base from J; bases unmatched to any gene: 3. CDR1 and CDR2 from the germline V gene are SGHTA and FQGNSA. CDR3 in amino acids: CASSSSGGRSYEQYF. DNA of the CDR3: TGTGCCAGCAGCTCTAGCGGGGGGCGATCCTACGAGCAGTACTTC.

The chain couples TRBV3-1 to TRBJ2-7, with D perhaps assigned TRBD1 or TRBD2 (5 bases each). In germline, CDR1 is LGHDT, CDR2 YNNKEL (reference sequence). The CDR3 length is 14 residues. The germline V and J ends were trimmed by 5 bases and 6 bases, with 17 bases remaining between them. CDR3 protein: CASSDGQGSSEQYF. For the CDR3, the DNA is TGTGCCAGCAGCGACGGACAAGGGAGTAGCGAGCAGTACTTC.